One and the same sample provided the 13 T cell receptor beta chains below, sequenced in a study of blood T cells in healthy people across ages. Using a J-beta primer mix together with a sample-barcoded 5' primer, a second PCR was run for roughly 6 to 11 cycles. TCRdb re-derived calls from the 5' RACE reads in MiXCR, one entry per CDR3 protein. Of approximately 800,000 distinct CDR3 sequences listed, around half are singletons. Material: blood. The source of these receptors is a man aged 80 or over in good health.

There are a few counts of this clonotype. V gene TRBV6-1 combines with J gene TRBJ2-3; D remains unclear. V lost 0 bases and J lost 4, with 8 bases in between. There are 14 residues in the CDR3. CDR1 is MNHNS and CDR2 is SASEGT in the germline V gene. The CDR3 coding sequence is TGTGCCAGCAGTGAAGCCGGTTATTCAGATACGCAGTATTTT. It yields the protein CASSEAGYSDTQYF.

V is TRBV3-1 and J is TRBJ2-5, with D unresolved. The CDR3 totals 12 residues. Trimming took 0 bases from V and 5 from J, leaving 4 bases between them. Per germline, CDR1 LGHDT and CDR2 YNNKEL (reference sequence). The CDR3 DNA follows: TGTGCCAGCAGCCAAGATGCGGAGACCCAGTACTTC. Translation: CASSQDAETQYF.

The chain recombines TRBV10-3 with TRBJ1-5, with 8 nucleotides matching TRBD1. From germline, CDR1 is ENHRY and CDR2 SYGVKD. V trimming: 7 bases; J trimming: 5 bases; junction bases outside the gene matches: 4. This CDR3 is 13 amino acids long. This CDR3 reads CAIKTGVDQPQHF. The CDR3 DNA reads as TGTGCCATCAAGACAGGGGTCGATCAGCCCCAGCATTTT.

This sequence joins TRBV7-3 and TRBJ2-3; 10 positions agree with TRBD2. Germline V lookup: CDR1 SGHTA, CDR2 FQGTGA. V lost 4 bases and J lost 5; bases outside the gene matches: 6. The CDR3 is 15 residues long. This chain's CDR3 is CASSYLAGVVDTQYF. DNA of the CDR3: TGTGCCAGCAGCTACCTAGCGGGAGTGGTAGATACGCAGTATTTT.

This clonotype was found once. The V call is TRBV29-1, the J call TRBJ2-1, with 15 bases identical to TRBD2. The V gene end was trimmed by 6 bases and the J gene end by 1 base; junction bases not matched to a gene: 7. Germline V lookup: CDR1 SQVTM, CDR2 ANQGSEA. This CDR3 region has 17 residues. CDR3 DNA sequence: TGCAGCGTCCTAGGGACTAGCGGGGGGAGTTCCTACAATGAGCAGTTCTTC. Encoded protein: CSVLGTSGGSSYNEQFF.

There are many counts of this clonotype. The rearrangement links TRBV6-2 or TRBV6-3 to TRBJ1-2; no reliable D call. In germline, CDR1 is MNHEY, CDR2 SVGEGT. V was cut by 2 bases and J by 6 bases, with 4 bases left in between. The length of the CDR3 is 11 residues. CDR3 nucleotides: TGTGCCAGCAGTTACACCCATGGCTACACCTTC. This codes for CASSYTHGYTF.

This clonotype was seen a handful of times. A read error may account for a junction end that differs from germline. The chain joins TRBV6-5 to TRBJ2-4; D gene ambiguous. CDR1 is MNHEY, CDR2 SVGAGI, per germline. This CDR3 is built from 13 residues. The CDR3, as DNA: TGCGCCAGCAGTTCGGCCTCGCAAAACATTCAGTACTTC. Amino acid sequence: CASSSASQNIQYF.

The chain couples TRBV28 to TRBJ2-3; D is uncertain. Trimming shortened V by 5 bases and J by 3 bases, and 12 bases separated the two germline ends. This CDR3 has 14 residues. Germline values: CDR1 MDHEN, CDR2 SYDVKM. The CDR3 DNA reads TGTGCCAGCAGTCCCCCCGGCCGTACAGATACGCAGTATTTT. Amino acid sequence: CASSPPGRTDTQYF.

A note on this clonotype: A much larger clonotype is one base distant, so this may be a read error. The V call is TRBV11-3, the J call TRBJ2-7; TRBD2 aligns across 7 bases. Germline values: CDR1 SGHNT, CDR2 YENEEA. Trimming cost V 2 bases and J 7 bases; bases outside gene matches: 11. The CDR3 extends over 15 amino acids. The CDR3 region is CASSLQRDDYNEQYF. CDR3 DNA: TGTGCCAGCAGCTTACAGCGGGATGATTACAATGAGCAGTACTTC. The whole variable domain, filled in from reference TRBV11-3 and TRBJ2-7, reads EAGVVQSPRYKIIEKKQPVAFWCNPISGHNTLYWYLQNLGQGPELLIRYENEEAVDDSQLPKDRFSAERLKGVDSTLKIQPAELGDSAVYLCASSLQRDDYNEQYFGPGTRLTVT.

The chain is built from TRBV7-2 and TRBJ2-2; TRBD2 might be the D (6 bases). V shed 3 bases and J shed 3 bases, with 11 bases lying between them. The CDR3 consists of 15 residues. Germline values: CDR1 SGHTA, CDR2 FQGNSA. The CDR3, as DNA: TGTGCCAGCAGCTTGGGTCGGGAGTACACCGGGGAGCTGTTTTTT. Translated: CASSLGREYTGELFF.

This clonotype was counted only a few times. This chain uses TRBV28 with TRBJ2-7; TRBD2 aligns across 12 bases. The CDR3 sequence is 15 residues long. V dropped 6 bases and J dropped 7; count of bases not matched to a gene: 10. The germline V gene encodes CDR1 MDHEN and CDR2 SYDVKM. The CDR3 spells CASSQRLAGVSEQYF. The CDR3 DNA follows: TGTGCCAGCAGCCAACGACTAGCGGGAGTTAGTGAGCAGTACTTC. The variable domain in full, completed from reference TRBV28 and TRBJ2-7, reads DVKVTQSSRYLVKRTGEKVFLECVQDMDHENMFWYRQDPGLGLRLIYFSYDVKMKEKGDIPEGYSVSREKKERFSLILESASTNQTSMYLCASSQRLAGVSEQYFGPGTRLTVT.

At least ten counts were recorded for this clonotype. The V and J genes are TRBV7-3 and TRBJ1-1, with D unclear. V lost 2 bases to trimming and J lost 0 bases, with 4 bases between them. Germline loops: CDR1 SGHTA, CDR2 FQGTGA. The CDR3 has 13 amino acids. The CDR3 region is CASSLSVNTEAFF. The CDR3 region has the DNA TGTGCCAGCAGCTTATCAGTGAACACTGAAGCTTTCTTT.

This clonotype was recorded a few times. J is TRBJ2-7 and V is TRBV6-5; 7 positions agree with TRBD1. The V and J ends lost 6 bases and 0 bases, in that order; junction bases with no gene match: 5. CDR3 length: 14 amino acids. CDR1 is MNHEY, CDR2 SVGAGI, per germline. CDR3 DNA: TGTGCCAGCAGAGGGACAGAACACTCCTACGAGCAGTACTTC. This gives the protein CASRGTEHSYEQYF.